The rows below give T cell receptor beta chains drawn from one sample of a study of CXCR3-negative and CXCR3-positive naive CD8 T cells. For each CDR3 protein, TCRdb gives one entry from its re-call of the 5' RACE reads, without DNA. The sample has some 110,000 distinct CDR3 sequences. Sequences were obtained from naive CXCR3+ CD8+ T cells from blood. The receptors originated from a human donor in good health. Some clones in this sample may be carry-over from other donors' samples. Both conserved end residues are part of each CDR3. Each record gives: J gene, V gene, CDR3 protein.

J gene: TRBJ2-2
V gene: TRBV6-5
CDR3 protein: CASNKLAGTNTGELFF

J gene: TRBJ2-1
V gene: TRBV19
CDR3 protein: CASSNPGLNNEQFF

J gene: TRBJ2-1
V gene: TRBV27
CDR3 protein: CASSLADRDEQFF

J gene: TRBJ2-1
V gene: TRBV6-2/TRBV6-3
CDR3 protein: CASSKWGGEAYNEQFF

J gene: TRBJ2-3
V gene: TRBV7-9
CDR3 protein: CASGGIAVDTQYF

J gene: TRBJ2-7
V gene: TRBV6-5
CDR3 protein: CAIITQRFRDILGYEQYF

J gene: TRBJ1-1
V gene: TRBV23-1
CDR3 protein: CASTGLNTEAFF

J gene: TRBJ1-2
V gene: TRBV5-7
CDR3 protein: CASIFLDLLGDGYTF

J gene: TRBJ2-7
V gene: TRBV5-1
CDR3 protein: CASSVWDSTYEQYF

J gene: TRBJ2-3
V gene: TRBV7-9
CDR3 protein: CASSLSARTDTDTQYF

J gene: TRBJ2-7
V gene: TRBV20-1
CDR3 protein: CSAPSERGLEQYF

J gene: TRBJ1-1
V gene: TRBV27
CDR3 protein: CASSFTGLEAFF

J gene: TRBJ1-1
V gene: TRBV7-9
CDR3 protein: CASTLGGVLVEAFF

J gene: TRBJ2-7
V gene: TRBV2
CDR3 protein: CASNMGSSYEQYF

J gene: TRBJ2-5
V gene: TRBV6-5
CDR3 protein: CASSYSMQGWETQYF

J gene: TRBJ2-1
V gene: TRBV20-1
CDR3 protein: CSASGGSEQFF

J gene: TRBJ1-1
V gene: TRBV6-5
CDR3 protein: CASSYGTATEAFF

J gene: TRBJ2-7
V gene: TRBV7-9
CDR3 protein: CASSLVPEAEQYF

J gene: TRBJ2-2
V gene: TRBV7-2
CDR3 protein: CASSLSGELFF

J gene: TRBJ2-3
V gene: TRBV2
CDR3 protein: CASSGTRDRVTTDTQYF

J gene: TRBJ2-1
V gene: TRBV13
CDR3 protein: CASSPRGAGGRDNEQFF

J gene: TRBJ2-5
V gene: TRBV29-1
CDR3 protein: CSPWIAGPLGTQYF

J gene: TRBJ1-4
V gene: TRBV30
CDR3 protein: CAWRALGAREKLFF

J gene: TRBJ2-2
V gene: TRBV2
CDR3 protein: CASSEAQRSPNTGELFF

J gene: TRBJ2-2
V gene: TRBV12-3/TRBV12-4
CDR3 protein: CASSLGVIGELFF

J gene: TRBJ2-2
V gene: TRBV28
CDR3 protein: CASSLLRTATHLNTGELFF

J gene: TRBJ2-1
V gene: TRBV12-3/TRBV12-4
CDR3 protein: CASSSFLGLASDEQFF

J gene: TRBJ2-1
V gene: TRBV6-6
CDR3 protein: CASSYWVGNPYNEQFF

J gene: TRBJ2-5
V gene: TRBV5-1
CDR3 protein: CASSYEGGRAETQYF

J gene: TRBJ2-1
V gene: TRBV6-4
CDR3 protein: CASSERLANYNEQFF

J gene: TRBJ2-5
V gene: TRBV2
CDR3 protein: CASSEVGYQETQYF

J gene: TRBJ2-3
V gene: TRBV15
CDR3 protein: CATSRATRGGTDTQYF

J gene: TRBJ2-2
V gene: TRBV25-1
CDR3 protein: CASRGGAGDITGELFF

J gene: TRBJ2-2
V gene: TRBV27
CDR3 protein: CASRPTGVMSTGELFF

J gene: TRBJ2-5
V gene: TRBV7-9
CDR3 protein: CASSLATEIETQYF

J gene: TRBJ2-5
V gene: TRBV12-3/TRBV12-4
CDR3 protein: CASSRERRETQYF

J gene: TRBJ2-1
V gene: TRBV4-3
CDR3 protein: CGSSQHTRPPYNEQFF

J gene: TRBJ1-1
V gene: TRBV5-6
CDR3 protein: CASSLGRGYVDTEAFF